Listed here is a single T cell receptor beta chain. This clonotype was counted at least ten times. No cognate antigen has been identified for it. It has no much larger one-base neighbor in the sample; base qualities were not kept. The data originate from a study of Graves' ophthalmopathy and Graves' hyperthyroidism (dated by TCRdb to 2017 to 2018). With regard to the full study: Peripheral blood samples were taken at the time of initial diagnosis, before any treatment was given. The study used TCR beta repertoire signatures to distinguish Graves' ophthalmopathy from Graves' hyperthyroidism and to predict progression to ophthalmopathy. In total, some 130 blood samples were TCR-sequenced: roughly 45 ophthalmopathy, roughly 80 hyperthyroidism and roughly 17 hyperthyroidism-to-ophthalmopathy patients. To explore V-J signatures that separate ophthalmopathy from hyperthyroidism, a discovery set of fewer than 110 patients was enrolled, consisting of about 43 with ophthalmopathy and 55 to 65 with stable hyperthyroidism. The independent validation cohort included approximately 19 hyperthyroidism patients plus 17 patients who later progressed from hyperthyroidism to ophthalmopathy. T-cell repertoires of thyroid tissue and blood were compared in 5 or 6 hyperthyroidism patients. Once sampling was done, hyperthyroidism patients were given methimazole at a starting dose of 30 mg daily, while ophthalmopathy patients were given high-dose intravenous methylprednisolone. For training and testing, the 100 or so patients in the discovery cohort were randomly divided in a 7:3 ratio.

A patient counted as having stable hyperthyroidism if there was no progression to ophthalmopathy within 18 months of follow-up. Hyperthyroidism patients were newly diagnosed, were aged 18 to 65 years, and had a disease duration under 2 months. Anyone with other autoimmune diseases, uncontrolled infections, pregnancy or lactation was excluded from the study. Clinical symptoms, serum thyroxine, TRAb, thyroid ultrasound and orbital computed tomography formed the basis of the diagnosis. Ficoll-Paque density gradient centrifugation was used to isolate PBMCs from around 10 ml of fresh peripheral blood. Total RNA was extracted using Trizol reagent, and RNA quality was checked on an Agilent 2100 Bioanalyzer. General findings and caveats noted by the study authors: In validation, the model predicted ophthalmopathy progression with less than 71% sensitivity and roughly 78% specificity; some twelve predicted patients were CT-confirmed with GO in a median of approximately six months. In cross-validation, the 13-signature model distinguished ophthalmopathy from stable hyperthyroidism with 85% to 90% sensitivity and approximately 81% specificity, and in the test set the corresponding values were roughly 78% and 74%. Sample size was not statistically predetermined, and group allocation was not concealed from the investigators. Among expanded thyroid clonotypes with frequency above 0.001, most also showed up in blood, which suggests that blood repertoires may reflect the thyroid immune response.

For repertoire sequencing, TCR beta CDR3 regions were amplified from RNA transcripts. The first round was an RT-PCR using HTBI primers with the Qiagen OneStep RT-PCR kit, and this first round was followed by a second-round multiplex PCR, then size selection and purification. Libraries were sequenced paired-end with 100 bp reads on an Illumina HiSeq2000. Per the original workflow: SOAPnuke was used for read processing, and reads with adapters, uncalled bases, a mean Phred below 15, or no exact constant-primer or identifier match were discarded. COPE v1.2.5 was used to merge high-quality paired reads. Each unique nucleotide sequence was treated as a clonotype, and MiTCR v1.1 was used to align the clonotypes to the IMGT TRB V, D and J references. Only V-J combinations with frequency above 0.0001 were analysed, covering around 99% of repertoires. For each V-J combination, a TCR clonal expansion and chaos score was defined as F50 clonal expansion divided by the chaos observed in the TCRdist matrix. Features were reduced by Welch's t-statistics and random forest to around 13 V-J combinations, which fed a naive Bayes classifier. The Morisita-Horn index was used to measure how similar the thyroid and blood repertoires were. The public reads were reprocessed in TCRdb via fastp at Q25 and MiXCR, keeping in-frame beta chains. Under each unique CDR3 protein, matching rows form one entry showing the most common genes and DNA. The V and J calls were not made by the authors but by TCRdb's processing. This sample lists under 800,000 distinct CDR3 sequences; 22% were detected once. The biggest ten clones account for roughly 7.4% of the sample.

CDR1 and CDR2 (SGHAT, FQDESV) derive from the germline V gene (reference sequence). V and J are truncated by 10 bases and 3 bases respectively, leaving an intervening sequence of 12 bases. CDR3 length: 13 amino acids, cysteine to phenylalanine. Only the CDR3 DNA is retained, 39 bases long and in frame from the first base. The sequence is built from TRBV11-1 and TRBJ2-2; the D gene identity is not certain. This TCR came from a woman aged 18-29 years with stable Graves' hyperthyroidism. Some clones in this sample may be carry-over from other donors' samples. Donor details come from another sample of the same person, matched by shared clones. Material for sequencing was peripheral blood. CDR3 region: CATKGSDTGELFF. In nucleotide form, the sequence is TGTGCCACCAAAGGGTCGGACACCGGGGAGCTGTTTTTT.